A single sample is the source of the 16 T cell receptor beta chains below, sequenced in a study of blood T cells in healthy people across ages. Alongside a J-beta primer mix, a sample-barcoded 5' primer served in a second PCR lasting about 6 to 11 cycles. One entry per CDR3 protein, called by TCRdb with MiXCR from the 5' RACE reads. The top ten clones hold approximately 11% of a sample with approximately 1.5 million distinct CDR3 sequences, about 35% of them seen once. The sequencing sample was made of blood. These receptors were taken from a woman in her 30s in good health.

This clonotype was recorded a few times. V usage is TRBV11-2 and J usage is TRBJ1-2, with D perhaps matching TRBD1 (5 bases). Trimming shortened V by 7 bases and J by 8 bases, and 17 bases separated the two germline ends. CDR3 size: 13 residues. Germline V CDR1 and CDR2: SGHAT, FQNNGV. The CDR3 loop is CASTSQRGWGYTF. In nucleotides, the CDR3 is TGTGCCAGCACCTCACAACGGGGGTGGGGCTACACCTTC.

This clonotype was seen more than once but under ten times. The rearrangement uses TRBV10-3 and TRBJ1-5; 8 bases agree with TRBD1. The length of the CDR3 is 14 residues. With 3 bases clipped from V and 5 bases from J, the junction kept 3 bases outside the gene matches. Germline lookup yields CDR1 ENHRY and CDR2 SYGVKD. The DNA of the CDR3 is TGTGCCATCAGTGATCAGGGGGCCGATCAGCCCCAGCATTTT. Translated: CAISDQGADQPQHF.

V gene TRBV7-2 combines with J gene TRBJ1-2; maybe TRBD1 (5 bases). V dropped 5 bases and J dropped 7 bases, with 17 bases sitting between them. Germline values: CDR1 SGHTA, CDR2 FQGNSA. CDR3 length: 14 amino acids. CDR3: CASSPQGLRSGYTF. In DNA, the CDR3 is TGTGCCAGCAGCCCCCAGGGTCTCCGGAGTGGCTACACCTTC.

The gene calls are TRBV20-1 and TRBJ1-1; perhaps TRBD1 as D (5 bases). V lost 5 bases and J 9 bases, leaving 19 bases between the germline ends. This CDR3 is built from 13 residues. Per germline, CDR1 DFQATT and CDR2 SNEGSKA (reference sequence). CDR3 loop: CSAAGTPVNKAFF. CDR3 nucleotide sequence: TGCAGTGCTGCCGGGACCCCTGTCAATAAAGCTTTCTTT.

This clonotype was detected ten times or more. The chain carries TRBV7-9 and TRBJ1-2, with a tentative D call TRBD1 (5 bases). Trimming shortened V by 7 bases and J by 3 bases, and 15 bases separated the two germline ends. Germline CDR1 reads SEHNR; CDR2 reads FQNEAQ (reference sequence). The CDR3 loop spans 14 amino acids. CDR3 coding DNA: TGTGCCAGCATTGAAGGGGCGCAGGACTATGGCTACACCTTC. This gives the protein CASIEGAQDYGYTF.

This clonotype was observed a handful of times. J is TRBJ1-5 and V is TRBV4-1, with 9 nucleotides matching TRBD1. The CDR3 runs to 16 residues. Germline V gene data show CDR1 as MGHRA and CDR2 as YSYEKL. With V trimmed by 4 bases and J by 3 bases, 7 bases remained unmatched. The CDR3 sequence: CASSPRGDRVNQPQHF. The CDR3 DNA is TGCGCCAGCAGCCCGCGGGGGGACAGGGTCAATCAGCCCCAGCATTTT.

This clonotype came up a few times. The chain is built from TRBV20-1 and TRBJ1-2, with TRBD1 matching 7 bases. Germline CDR1 and CDR2: DFQATT and SNEGSKA (reference sequence). The junction had 10 bases not matched to a gene; V was cut back by 5 bases and J by 4 bases. CDR3 size: 14 residues. CDR3 DNA: TGCAGTGCTTTAGACAGGGCACCACTCTATGGCTACACCTTC. This codes for CSALDRAPLYGYTF.

This clonotype was seen a few times. V and J are TRBV28 and TRBJ2-3; D might be TRBD1 (6 bases). Looked up from germline, CDR1 is MDHEN and CDR2 is SYDVKM. The V and J ends lost 3 bases and 6 bases respectively, with 19 bases between them. The CDR3 runs 16 residues. CDR3 protein: CASSLVRTAPGDTQYF. The CDR3, as DNA: TGTGCCAGCAGTTTGGTTCGGACAGCACCAGGGGATACGCAGTATTTT.

The sample holds a few counts of this clonotype. V gene TRBV3-1 combines with J gene TRBJ1-2; D unclear. This CDR3 is 12 amino acids long. Germline CDR1 LGHDT, CDR2 YNNKEL (reference sequence). V was trimmed by 1 base and J by 7 bases, leaving 7 bases between them. The CDR3 spells CASSQVRFGYTF. In nucleotides, the CDR3 is TGTGCCAGCAGCCAAGTTCGGTTTGGCTACACCTTC.

This clonotype came up a few times. J is TRBJ2-7 and V is TRBV10-2; D not resolved. Germline CDR1 WSHSY, CDR2 SAAADI. The V gene lost 7 bases and the J gene lost 0 bases, with 16 bases spanning the gap. The CDR3 is made up of 15 amino acids. The CDR3 nucleotides read TGCGCCAGCACCCCTTTGGACCTAAGCTCCTACGAGCAGTACTTC. Its protein is CASTPLDLSSYEQYF.

This chain uses TRBV9 with TRBJ2-1; 12 nucleotides match TRBD2. CDR1 is SGDLS and CDR2 is YYNGEE in the germline V gene. The CDR3 has 17 amino acids. The junction had 9 bases not matched to a gene; V was cut back by 4 bases and J by 4 bases. CDR3: CASSPRLAGGGYNEQFF. The CDR3 DNA reads TGTGCCAGCAGCCCCCGGCTAGCGGGAGGGGGTTACAATGAGCAGTTCTTC.

This clonotype came up a few times. The chain carries TRBV5-1 and TRBJ1-1, with a tentative D call TRBD1 (6 bases). Between the trimmed V and J ends, which lost 0 bases and 5 bases, there was a span of 20 bases. The CDR3 totals 17 residues. Germline values: CDR1 SGHRS, CDR2 YFSETQ. CDR3 protein: CASSLGLTGRVTTEAFF. CDR3 coding DNA: TGCGCCAGCAGCTTGGGGCTGACAGGCAGGGTCACGACTGAAGCTTTCTTT.

This clonotype was picked up a small number of times. V usage is TRBV30 and J usage is TRBJ2-7; no definite D call. The germline gives CDR1 GTSNPN, CDR2 SVGIG (reference sequence). V dropped 1 base and J dropped 5 bases, with 6 bases sitting between them. The CDR3 loop spans 11 amino acids. DNA of the CDR3: TGTGCCTGGAGTGAGGTCCACGAGCAGTACTTC. Amino acids: CAWSEVHEQYF.

This clonotype has more than one count but fewer than ten. This chain links TRBV7-2 with TRBJ2-7; D is perhaps TRBD2 (6 bases). There are 14 residues in the CDR3. CDR1 and CDR2 (germline): SGHTA, FQGNSA. The V end lost 1 base, the J end lost 9 bases, and 16 bases lay between the germline ends. The CDR3 protein is CASSLDFREASQYF. CDR3 bases: TGTGCCAGCAGCTTAGATTTCAGGGAGGCGTCGCAGTACTTC.

The CDR3 DNA sequence: TGTGCCACCTCAACCGCTGATGACACTGAAGCTTTCTTT. Translated, it gives CATSTADDTEAFF. This rearrangement joins TRBV10-3 to TRBJ1-1; no firm D call. The length of the CDR3 is 13 residues. Trimming cost V 10 bases and J 3 bases, with 15 bases left between them. Germline V gene lookup returns CDR1 ENHRY and CDR2 SYGVKD.

Here the CDR3 reads CASSLYTGGEGTEAFF. Written as DNA, the CDR3 is TGCGCCAGCAGCTTGTATACGGGGGGCGAGGGCACTGAAGCTTTCTTT. The chain has TRBV5-1 and TRBJ1-1, with D perhaps TRBD1 (6 bases). The CDR3 is 16 residues long. In germline, CDR1 is SGHRS, CDR2 YFSETQ. Trimming cost V 1 base and J 4 bases, with 17 bases left between them.